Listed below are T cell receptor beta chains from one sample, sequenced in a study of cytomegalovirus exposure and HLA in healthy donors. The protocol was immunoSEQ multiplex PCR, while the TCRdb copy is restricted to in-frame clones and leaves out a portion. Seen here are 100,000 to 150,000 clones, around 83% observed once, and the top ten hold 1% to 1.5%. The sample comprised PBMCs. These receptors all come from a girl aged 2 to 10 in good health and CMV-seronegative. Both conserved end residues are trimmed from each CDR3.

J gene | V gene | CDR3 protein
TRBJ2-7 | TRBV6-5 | ASSYSIGVWY
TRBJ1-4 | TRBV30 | AWSFGLANEKLF
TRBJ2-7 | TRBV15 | ATSGGTSGSYEQY
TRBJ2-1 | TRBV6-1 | ASSPTSGNSNEQF
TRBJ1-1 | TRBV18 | ASSRSVLGTGFEAF
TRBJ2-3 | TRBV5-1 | ASSLDLQSTDTQY
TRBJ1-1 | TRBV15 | ATSRDLGGSTEAF
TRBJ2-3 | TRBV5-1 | ASSSGQGTDTQY
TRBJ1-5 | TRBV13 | ASSKGGDSFSYSNQPQH
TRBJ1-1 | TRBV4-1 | ASSQLGGGEAF
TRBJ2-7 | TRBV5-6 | ASSLVSSYEQY
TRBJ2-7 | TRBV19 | ASSNLPGLAGEGHEQY
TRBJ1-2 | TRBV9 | ASSVVGGNYGYT
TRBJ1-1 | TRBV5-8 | ASSFAPEVRNTEAF
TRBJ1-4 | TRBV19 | ASSLGGQGFTNEKLF
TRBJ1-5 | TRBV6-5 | ASSNEVGNQPQH
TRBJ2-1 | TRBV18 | ASSPPSGGIGNEQF
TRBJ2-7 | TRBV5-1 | ASSPSGQGGYEQY
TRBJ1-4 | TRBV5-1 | ASSQAGQGNEKLF
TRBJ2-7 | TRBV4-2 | ASSQDPSGRTYEQY
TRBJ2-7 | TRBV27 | ASSLGGPNEQY
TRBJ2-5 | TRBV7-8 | ASSVGLAGGLYQETQY
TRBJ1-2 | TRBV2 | APRDRPNYGYT
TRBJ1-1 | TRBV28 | ASSFHGQTEAF
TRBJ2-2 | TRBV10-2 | ASSEDPGLASGELF
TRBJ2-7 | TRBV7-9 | ASSLWWEGRYEQY
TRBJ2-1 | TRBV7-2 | ASSQGRVYEQF
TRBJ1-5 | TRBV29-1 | SVANRVDQPQH
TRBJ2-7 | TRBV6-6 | ASRFRDRGQNEQY
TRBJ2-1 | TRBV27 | ASSFLAGLAGRRVNEQF
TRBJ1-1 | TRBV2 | ASSVWLGGAF
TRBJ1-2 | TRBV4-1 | ASSPVGAGGSYGYT
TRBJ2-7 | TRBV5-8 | ASSLAGASYEQY
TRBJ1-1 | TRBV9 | ASSVAGNTEAF
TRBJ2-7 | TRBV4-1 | ASSQAWGLRAGDDYEQY
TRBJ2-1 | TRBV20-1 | SARILNEQF
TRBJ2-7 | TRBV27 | ASSLDRTTTRQY
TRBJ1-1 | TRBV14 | ASEAGRTEAF
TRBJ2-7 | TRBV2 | ASSPTAGTGPFEQY
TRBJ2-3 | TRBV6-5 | ASSYEGATDTQY
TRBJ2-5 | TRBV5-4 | ASRRVEGGETQY
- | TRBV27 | ASSDRSPPSYEQY
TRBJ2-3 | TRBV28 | ASSLLGQGGDTQY
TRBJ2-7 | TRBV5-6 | ASSLYSGEYEQY
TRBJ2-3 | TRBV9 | ASSVALPTDTQY
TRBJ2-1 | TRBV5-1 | ASSLTSGRLTYNEQF
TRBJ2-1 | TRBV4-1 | ASSQTSGGYNEQF
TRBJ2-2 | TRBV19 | ASKPPGTGAGELF
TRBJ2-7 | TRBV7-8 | ASRLLGTGSYEQY
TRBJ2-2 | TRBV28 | ASTPLAGGTGELF
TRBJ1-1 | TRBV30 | AWTNPTIKIEAF
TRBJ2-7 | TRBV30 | AGSQGFSYEQY
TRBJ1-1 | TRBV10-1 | ASSESTRGGTEAF
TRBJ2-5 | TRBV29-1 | SVEPLLAGQQETQY
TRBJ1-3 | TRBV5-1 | ASSLEVGDTIY
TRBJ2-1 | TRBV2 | ASRGTSRDYNEQF
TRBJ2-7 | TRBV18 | ASSPQRPGQGPYEQY